The rows below give T cell receptor beta chains drawn from one sample of a study of T cell responses to AZD1222 COVID-19 vaccine. TCRdb keeps only in-frame clones here, not all; method: immunoSEQ multiplex PCR. Of some 150,000 clones listed, more than 75% are singletons. Sequenced here: peripheral blood, sampled on day 0 of AZD1222 vaccination. These receptors came from an adult in good health. Both conserved end residues are part of each CDR3. D genes are given only for firm matches. A clone size is listed for some rows: how often the clone was seen (once, few, many), or a class if it is expanded.

TRBJ1-2,NA,TRBV2,NA,TGTGCCAGCAGTGACAGGCGTCAAGATGGCTACACCTTC,CASSDRRQDGYTF
TRBJ1-4,NA,TRBV23-1,NA,TGCGCCAGCAGTCAATCGCAACGCCGCGAGGGAGAAAAACTGTTTTTT,CASSQSQRREGEKLFF
TRBJ2-7,NA,TRBV20-1,NA,TGCAGTGCTCGAAGGGAAAACGAGCAGTACTTC,CSARRENEQYF
TRBJ1-1,once,TRBV6-5,NA,TGTGCCAGCAGTTACTCGACGTCCGTGGGGACTGAAGCTTTCTTT,CASSYSTSVGTEAFF
TRBJ1-4,NA,TRBV4-2,TRBD1,TGTGCCAGCAGCCAATTACTCGGGACAGGATGGGAAAAACTGTTTTTT,CASSQLLGTGWEKLFF
TRBJ2-3,NA,TRBV18,NA,TGTGCCAGCTCACCTGACGGAGATACGCAGTATTTT,CASSPDGDTQYF
TRBJ1-2,NA,TRBV3-1/TRBV3-2,NA,TGTGCCAGCAGCCTAGGGGCGGGGTACTATGGCTACACCTTC,CASSLGAGYYGYTF
TRBJ1-5,NA,TRBV7-2,NA,TGTGCCAGCAGCTCAGATTGGGGTTCGGACCAGCCCCAGCATTTT,CASSSDWGSDQPQHF
TRBJ2-5,once,TRBV7-6,NA,TGTGCCAGCAGCTTGCCGCCCCAAGAGACCCAGTACTTC,CASSLPPQETQYF
TRBJ2-7,once,TRBV27,TRBD2,TGTGCCAGCCTCTCGGCGGGAGGTGAGCAGTACTTC,CASLSAGGEQYF
TRBJ2-3,NA,TRBV19,TRBD2,TGTGCCAGTAGTCCATTCAGAGGACTAGCGGGAGCTACAGATACGCAGTATTTT,CASSPFRGLAGATDTQYF